This T cell receptor beta chain was sequenced in a study of blood T cell repertoires in COVID-19. Study-wide context: Acute and convalescent COVID-19 specimens originated in the United States, Italy and Spain.

Recovery meant two consecutive negative NP/OP PCR tests, professional clearance, or resolved symptoms. This clone was observed a few times. The repertoire was sequenced with immunoSEQ multiplex PCR; TCRdb's copy has only in-frame clones and lacks some. The sample lists around 250,000 clones; approximately 86% were seen once. Germline CDR1 reads SNHLY; CDR2 reads FYNNEI. The V end lost 4 bases, the J end lost 6 bases, and 10 bases lay between the germline ends. The CDR3 consists of 13 residues. The rearrangement links TRBV2 to TRBJ2-1; no firm D call. This TCR came from a woman aged 45 to 65 who had recovered from COVID-19. Specimen: PBMCs or T cells enriched from blood (not recorded which). CDR3 bases: TGTGCCAGCAGTGGTGAGGTATCCAATGAGCAGTTCTTC. This encodes CASSGEVSNEQFF. The variable domain in full, with the rest retrieved from reference TRBV2 and TRBJ2-1, is EPEVTQTPSHQVTQMGQEVILRCVPISNHLYFYWYRQILGQKVEFLVSFYNNEISEKSEIFDDQFSVERPDGSNFTLKIRSTKLEDSAMYFCASSGEVSNEQFFGPGTRLTVL.